This passage covers 3 T cell receptor beta chains from one sample sequenced in a study of T-cell reconstitution after alpha-beta-depleted transplantation in children (dated by TCRdb to 2016 to 2017). Libraries were built with PCR. TCRdb names Illumina HiSeq 2500 as the instrument used. Molecular barcoding was employed in the preparation of TCR libraries, with unique molecular identifiers being used to normalize TCRbeta repertoire quantification. The public sequencing data were trimmed at Q25 with fastp and processed into clonotypes with MiXCR by TCRdb, which kept only in-frame beta chains. Each entry merges the rows of one CDR3 protein and shows their most common DNA and genes. In this sample the table shows hundreds of thousands of distinct CDR3 sequences, around 14% of which occur a single time. In total, the top ten clones hold roughly 0.77% of the sample. The sample's treatment or condition label, decoded: allogeneic hematopoietic cell transplantation with graft depleted of TCRalphabeta T cells and CD19 B cells.

Sample: PBMCs, taken before TCRalphabeta/CD19-depleted stem cell transplant. The receptor source for this set is a girl aged 2 to 10 with congenital amegakaryocytic thrombocytopenia, due to receive a stem cell transplant.

This clonotype has a handful of counts. The J gene is TRBJ1-3, the V gene TRBV12-3 or TRBV12-4; perhaps TRBD1 as D (5 bases). With 3 bases removed from V and 0 bases from J, the gap between germline ends came to 12 bases. The CDR3 covers 16 residues. CDR3 coding DNA: TGTGCCAGCAGTTTTCGGGGACTCAGCTCTGGAAACACCATATATTTT. Its protein product is CASSFRGLSSGNTIYF.

This clonotype was recorded a few times. This chain joins TRBV12-3 or TRBV12-4 and TRBJ2-5; 8 bases are shared with TRBD2. V shed 7 bases and J 1 base; nucleotides not matched to a gene: 11. CDR3 size: 16 residues. The CDR3 DNA reads as TGTGCCAGCACCCCCATGGCGGGAGGACCCCAAGAGACCCAGTACTTC. It is translated as CASTPMAGGPQETQYF.

In its sample, this clonotype was seen a few times. V is TRBV12-3 or TRBV12-4 and J is TRBJ2-3; 7 nucleotides agree with TRBD2. This CDR3 spans 13 amino acids. The J segment lost 8 bases and the V segment lost 6 bases, leaving 8 bases of the junction unmatched. The CDR3 DNA reads TGTGCCAGCAGCTCTAGCGGTCCGGGTACGCAGTATTTT. Protein: CASSSSGPGTQYF.